The 19 T cell receptor beta chains below come from one sample, sequenced in a study of blood T cell repertoires in COVID-19. Profiled with immunoSEQ multiplex PCR; TCRdb holds only in-frame clones, not every one. The data hold some 120,000 clones, with more than 75% observed a single time. The specimen sequenced was peripheral blood. These receptors were collected from a man aged 50 to 59 with acute or convalescent COVID-19.

The rearrangement links TRBV5-4 to TRBJ1-1, with 7 bases lining up with TRBD1. J gave up 6 bases and V 3 bases, and 11 bases lay outside the gene matches. The CDR3 has 15 amino acids. Germline CDR1 is SGHNT and CDR2 is YYREEE (reference sequence). In DNA, the CDR3 is TGTGCCAGCAGCTCCTCGACAGGGTCGGGCGCTGAAGCTTTCTTT. As protein: CASSSSTGSGAEAFF. Looking up the rest from reference TRBV5-4 and TRBJ1-1 gives the full variable domain: ETGVTQSPTHLIKTRGQQVTLRCSSQSGHNTVSWYQQALGQGPQFIFQYYREEENGRGNFPPRFSGLQFPNYSSELNVNALELDDSALYLCASSSSTGSGAEAFFGQGTRLTVV.

This sequence joins TRBV7-9 and TRBJ2-7, with TRBD1 matching 11 bases. In germline, CDR1 is SEHNR, CDR2 FQNEAQ (reference sequence). The length of the CDR3 is 17 residues. The V segment lost 5 bases and the J segment 0 bases; nucleotides outside the gene matches: 9. The CDR3 DNA sequence: TGTGCCAGCAGCCCCCGACCCGGGACAGGGGGCTCCTACGAGCAGTACTTC. Protein sequence: CASSPRPGTGGSYEQYF.

V is TRBV24-1 and J is TRBJ1-1; unclear D gene. This CDR3 is 12 amino acids long. Trimming stripped 9 bases from V and 11 bases from J, with 18 bases between. Per germline, CDR1 KGHDR and CDR2 SFDVKD. CDR3 residues: CATRQEVTGAFF. In nucleotides, the CDR3 is TGTGCCACCCGCCAAGAAGTTACGGGGGCTTTCTTT.

The V and J genes are TRBV7-6 and TRBJ2-5, with D possibly being TRBD2 (6 bases). The CDR3 runs to 13 residues. Germline-derived CDR1 and CDR2 are SGHVS and FNYEAQ. V gave up 1 base and J gave up 4 bases, with 7 bases separating them. This CDR3 is CASSLVRGETQYF. CDR3 nucleotide sequence: TGTGCCAGCAGCTTAGTGCGGGGAGAGACCCAGTACTTC.

The V and J genes are TRBV19 and TRBJ2-7, with unresolved D. Germline loops: CDR1 LNHDA, CDR2 SQIVND (reference sequence). The CDR3 runs 13 residues. V dropped 4 bases and J dropped 1 base, with 8 bases sitting between them. This CDR3 is CASSRTVSYEQYF. The DNA for the CDR3 is TGTGCCAGTAGTAGAACAGTATCCTACGAGCAGTACTTC. Supplemented by reference TRBV19 and TRBJ2-7, the full variable domain reads DGGITQSPKYLFRKEGQNVTLSCEQNLNHDAMYWYRQDPGQGLRLIYYSQIVNDFQKGDIAEGYSVSREKKESFPLTVTSAQKNPTAFYLCASSRTVSYEQYFGPGTRLTVT.

The rearrangement joins TRBV7-8 to TRBJ2-1; TRBD2 agrees at 11 bases. This CDR3 region has 19 residues. Per germline, CDR1 SGHVS and CDR2 FQNEAQ. Germline trimming cut 2 bases from V and 0 bases from J; bases unmatched to any gene: 9. The CDR3 DNA sequence: TGTGCCAGCAGCTTAATCCTAGCGGGAGGTCATAGCTCCTACAATGAGCAGTTCTTC. It encodes CASSLILAGGHSSYNEQFF.

The chain uses TRBV3-1 (or the pseudogene TRBV3-2) and TRBJ2-7, with D possibly being TRBD1 (5 bases). The V end lost 6 bases, the J end lost 1 base, and 10 bases lay between the germline ends. The germline V gene encodes CDR1 LGHDT and CDR2 YNNKEL (reference sequence). This CDR3 region has 13 residues. In DNA form, the CDR3 reads TGTGCCAGCAGGCAGGGCAGGTCCTACGAGCAGTACTTC. This gives the protein CASRQGRSYEQYF.

This chain joins TRBV18 and TRBJ2-1, with 9 bases fitting TRBD1. With 6 bases clipped from V and 2 bases from J, the junction kept 5 bases outside the gene matches. The CDR3 has 15 residues. Germline V gives CDR1 KGHSH, CDR2 LQKENI. CDR3 in DNA: TGTGCCAGCTCCCTACGGACAGGGGCCTACAATGAGCAGTTCTTC. The encoded protein is CASSLRTGAYNEQFF.

The chain has TRBV5-4 and TRBJ1-2; 8 bases line up with TRBD1. V dropped 4 bases and J dropped 5; count of bases not matched to a gene: 7. The CDR3 loop spans 14 amino acids. Germline lookup yields CDR1 SGHNT and CDR2 YYREEE (reference sequence). CDR3 sequence reads: CASSVDRVGYGYTF. The CDR3 DNA is TGTGCCAGCAGCGTGGACAGGGTCGGGTATGGCTACACCTTC.

V and J are TRBV11-2 and TRBJ2-7; 7 positions match TRBD1. Germline-derived CDR1 and CDR2 are SGHAT and FQNNGV. The CDR3 totals 16 residues. J gave up 3 bases and V 2 bases, and 10 bases lay outside the gene matches. This CDR3 is CASSLSVGAGGYEQYF. The CDR3 region has the DNA TGTGCCAGCAGCTTATCTGTGGGAGCAGGGGGCTACGAGCAGTACTTC.

V usage is TRBV15 and J usage is TRBJ1-1; 9 positions match TRBD1. Germline values: CDR1 LNHNV, CDR2 YYDKDF (reference sequence). The junction had 15 bases not matched to a gene; V was cut back by 1 base and J by 0 bases. This CDR3 has 20 amino acids. The CDR3 is CATSRVKDRGLGYLNTEAFF. The DNA of the CDR3 is TGTGCCACCAGCAGAGTTAAGGACAGGGGTTTAGGGTATTTGAACACTGAAGCTTTCTTT. The complete variable domain, with remaining parts taken from reference TRBV15 and TRBJ1-1, reads DAMVIQNPRYQVTQFGKPVTLSCSQTLNHNVMYWYQQKSSQAPKLLFHYYDKDFNNEADTPDNFQSRRPNTSFCFLDIRSPGLGDTAMYLCATSRVKDRGLGYLNTEAFFGQGTRLTVV.

This rearrangement joins TRBV5-1 to TRBJ2-4, with a tentative D call TRBD2 (5 bases). Germline V gives CDR1 SGHRS, CDR2 YFSETQ. The V end lost 1 base, the J end lost 1 base, and 9 bases lay between the germline ends. This CDR3 has 15 amino acids. CDR3 bases: TGCGCCAGCAGCTTGAACCCGGGGGCCAAAAACATTCAGTACTTC. Its translation: CASSLNPGAKNIQYF.

The rearrangement joins TRBV9 to TRBJ1-6, with D possibly matching TRBD1 (6 bases). This CDR3 comprises 14 residues. CDR1 is SGDLS and CDR2 is YYNGEE in the germline V gene. With 4 bases removed from V and 6 bases from J, the gap between germline ends came to 11 bases. The CDR3 region is CASSPGTPNSPLHF. CDR3 DNA: TGTGCCAGCAGCCCAGGGACACCTAATTCACCCCTCCACTTT.

The V gene is TRBV10-1, the J gene TRBJ2-4, with D possibly being TRBD1 (6 bases). Germline V gene sequence: CDR1 WNHNN, CDR2 SYGVQD (reference sequence). The ends were cut back, 6 bases at V and 8 bases at J, with 20 bases in the middle. The CDR3 sequence is 15 residues long. The DNA for the CDR3 is TGCGCCAGCAGCCACGGACAGATGGGGGTAGACATTCAGTACTTC. Its translation: CASSHGQMGVDIQYF.

The rearrangement joins TRBV5-1 to TRBJ2-1, with a possible D match to TRBD2 (5 bases). Trimming stripped 0 bases from V and 4 bases from J, with 11 bases between. Germline lookup yields CDR1 SGHRS and CDR2 YFSETQ. The CDR3 sequence is 15 residues long. The CDR3 here is CASSLARGTYNEQFF. DNA for the CDR3: TGCGCCAGCAGCTTGGCCCGGGGAACGTACAATGAGCAGTTCTTC.

The V call is TRBV7-8, the J call TRBJ2-2, with TRBD2 matching 8 bases. CDR1 SGHVS and CDR2 FQNEAQ come from the germline V gene. V gave up 4 bases and J gave up 5 bases; unmatched junction bases: 12. The CDR3 is made up of 17 amino acids. The CDR3: CASSWEPTSALTGELFF. Here the CDR3 DNA reads TGTGCCAGCAGCTGGGAACCGACTAGCGCCCTGACCGGGGAGCTGTTTTTT.

The chain has TRBV12-5 and TRBJ2-3; 8 bases line up with TRBD1. CDR1 LGHNT and CDR2 FRNRAP come from the germline V gene. CDR3 length equals 16 residues. The V segment lost 1 base and the J segment 1 base; nucleotides outside the gene matches: 4. CDR3: CASGLGQGKGTDTQYF. Written as DNA, the CDR3 is TGTGCTAGTGGTTTGGGACAGGGGAAAGGCACAGATACGCAGTATTTT.

V gene TRBV30 combines with J gene TRBJ2-1; 7 bases map to TRBD1. This CDR3 spans 12 amino acids. The germline V gene has CDR1 GTSNPN and CDR2 SVGIG (reference sequence). V was clipped by 5 bases and J by 8 bases; unmatched bases: 6. CDR3 in DNA: TGTGCCTGGTGGACAGGTTTCGATGAGCAGTTCTTC. It specifies CAWWTGFDEQFF.

This chain connects TRBV6-4 to TRBJ2-1; the D gene is possibly TRBD2 (5 bases). CDR3 length: 16 residues. Germline V CDR1 and CDR2: MRHNA, SNTAGT. The V end lost 2 bases, the J end lost 0 bases, and 11 bases lay between the germline ends. The CDR3 DNA sequence: TGTGCCAGCAGTGACCCCCCTAGCAGCTCCTACAATGAGCAGTTCTTC. Protein sequence: CASSDPPSSSYNEQFF.